Below, one T cell receptor beta chain is given with its context. The antigen is not known. V was trimmed by 4 bases and J by 6 bases, leaving 15 bases between them. Looked up from germline, CDR1 is SEHNR and CDR2 is FQNEAQ (reference sequence). The length of the CDR3 is 14 residues. This specimen comes from a study of blood T cells in healthy people across ages. Notes on the study in general: Age advanced and TCR beta diversity per million T cells fell, roughly linearly.

Primed by a sample-barcoded 5' primer and a J-beta primer mix, a second PCR proceeded for about 6 to 11 cycles. Every sample returned 2.5 million or more CDR3-containing paired-end reads. TCRdb ran MiXCR on the 5' RACE reads and lists one entry per CDR3 protein. The sample includes some 1,500,000 distinct CDR3 sequences, approximately 39% of them seen just once. The chain combines TRBV7-9 with TRBJ1-2; weak D call: TRBD1 (6 bases). This TCR came from a woman aged 18-30 years in good health. Sequenced sample: blood. The CDR3 protein is CASSSDKGGDGYTF. CDR3 nucleotide sequence: TGTGCCAGCAGCTCCGACAAGGGGGGAGATGGCTACACCTTC.